Listed below are T cell receptor beta chains from one sample, sequenced in a study of blood T cell repertoires in COVID-19. This table comes from immunoSEQ multiplex PCR, and its TCRdb copy is limited to in-frame clones, with some not included. The top ten clones hold approximately 58% of a sample with tens of thousands of clones, roughly 76% of them seen once. The sequenced material came from peripheral blood. The origin of the receptors is an elderly woman with acute or convalescent COVID-19. Both conserved end residues are part of each CDR3. The order of the fields is V gene, clone size, D gene, J gene, CDR3 DNA, CDR3 protein. A D gene is named only where the DNA matches it firmly. Expanded clones get a size class; other rows say once, few or many, or leave the size out.

TRBV4-2	.	TRBD2	TRBJ2-1	TGTGCCAGCAGCCAAGAACCAGGGACTAGCGGGGGGAATGAGCAGTTCTTC	CASSQEPGTSGGNEQFF
TRBV11-2	.	.	TRBJ1-5	TGTGCCAGCAGCTTAGGCCGGAATCAGCCCCAGCATTTT	CASSLGRNQPQHF
TRBV5-1	.	TRBD1	TRBJ1-4	TGCGCCAGCAGCTTGGAGGGGGCTCGTGAAAAACTGTTTTTT	CASSLEGAREKLFF
TRBV7-3	.	TRBD2	TRBJ2-1	TGTGCCAGCACCCCTAGCGGAACCTCTTTGTACAATGAGCAGTTCTTC	CASTPSGTSLYNEQFF
TRBV5-6	.	.	TRBJ1-5	TGTGCCAGCAGCTCCTTAACAGAATTGAGCAATCAGCCCCAGCATTTT	CASSSLTELSNQPQHF
TRBV12-5	.	TRBD1	TRBJ1-4	TGTGCTAGTGGTTTCGGGCAGGGGGATGAAAAACTGTTTTTT	CASGFGQGDEKLFF
TRBV19	.	.	TRBJ1-4	TGTGCCAGTAATCTTCAGACCGGGGAAAAACTGTTTTTT	CASNLQTGEKLFF
TRBV18	few	TRBD2	TRBJ2-7	TGTGCCAGCTCCCTATCTAGCGGGAGTCCCTACGAGCAGTACTTC	CASSLSSGSPYEQYF
TRBV24-1	.	TRBD1	TRBJ2-7	TGTGCCACCAGTGAGTGGGGGACAGGGGGGGAGAAGTACTTC	CATSEWGTGGEKYF
TRBV19	.	.	TRBJ2-1	TGTGCCAGTAGTATCCGGGCTAGCGACCACAATGAGCAGTTCTTC	CASSIRASDHNEQFF
TRBV6-1	.	.	TRBJ1-1	TGTGCCAGCAGTGAAATCAGGGACACTGAAGCTTTCTTT	CASSEIRDTEAFF
TRBV6-2/TRBV6-3	.	TRBD1	TRBJ2-7	TGTGCCAGCAGTTACTCCGGGACAGGGGGCCCAAACGAGCAGTACTTC	CASSYSGTGGPNEQYF
TRBV5-5	.	.	TRBJ1-4	TGTGCCAGCAGCTTCTCCCGGACAGATAATGGACTGTTTTTT	CASSFSRTDNGLFF
TRBV18	.	TRBD1	TRBJ2-3	TGTGCCAGCTCACTGGGGACAGGGGGCACAGATACGCAGTATTTT	CASSLGTGGTDTQYF
TRBV3-1/TRBV3-2	.	.	TRBJ1-2	TGTGCCAGCAGCCAAGATCAAACTAGCTATGGCTACACCTTC	CASSQDQTSYGYTF
TRBV20-1	.	TRBD1	TRBJ2-7	TGCAGTGCTAGTAGTAGGCCCCCCGGGACAGGGTTCTACGAGCAGTACTTC	CSASSRPPGTGFYEQYF
TRBV15	few	.	TRBJ1-5	TGTGCCACCAGCAGAGATAAGGCCGTGAGGGATCAGCCCCAGCATTTT	CATSRDKAVRDQPQHF
TRBV6-5	.	.	TRBJ1-2	TGTGCCAGCAGTTACCTGGACAGCAAAAACTATGGCTACACCTTC	CASSYLDSKNYGYTF
TRBV11-2	.	.	TRBJ1-4	TGTGCCAGCAGCCCCCCAGGGATTGCTAATGAAAAACTGTTTTTT	CASSPPGIANEKLFF
TRBV2	.	.	TRBJ1-5	TGTGCCAGCAGTGAGGGGCAGAACAATCAGCCCCAGCATTTT	CASSEGQNNQPQHF
TRBV5-4	.	.	TRBJ2-7	TGTGCCAGCACTAGGGAGCACTCCTCGGTGGAGCAGTACTTC	CASTREHSSVEQYF
TRBV5-1	.	.	TRBJ1-2	TGCGCCAGCAGCTTGCCAGGGGCGAACTATGGCTACACCTTC	CASSLPGANYGYTF
TRBV5-1	once	.	TRBJ1-4	TGCGCCAGCAGCTTGCAGGGTCCTAATGAAAAACTGTTTTTT	CASSLQGPNEKLFF
TRBV14	.	.	TRBJ1-1	TGTGCCAGCAGCCGCGGGACGGCCACCCTGGCAACTGAAGCTTTCTTT	CASSRGTATLATEAFF
TRBV6-6	once	TRBD1	TRBJ1-3	TGTGCCAGCAGTACAGGGGCTGGAAACACCATATATTTT	CASSTGAGNTIYF
TRBV12-3/TRBV12-4	.	.	TRBJ1-5	TGTGCCAGCAGGGGAGGGCTCAGCCAGCCCCAGCATTTT	CASRGGLSQPQHF
TRBV9	.	.	TRBJ2-3	TGTGCCAGCAGCGTAGCCCTCACAGATACGCAGTATTTT	CASSVALTDTQYF
TRBV30	.	TRBD2	TRBJ2-5	TGTGCCTGGGGACTAGCGGGGGTTACAGAGACCCAGTACTTC	CAWGLAGVTETQYF
TRBV7-2	.	TRBD1	TRBJ1-5	TGTGCCAGCAGCTTCACCGGGACAGGGATAAATCAGCCCCAGCATTTT	CASSFTGTGINQPQHF
TRBV18	.	TRBD1	TRBJ1-2	TGTGCCAGCTCACCCACAGGGGATTTATATGGCTACACCTTC	CASSPTGDLYGYTF
TRBV18	many	.	TRBJ2-7	TGTGCCAGCTCAACATCCCACGAGCAGTACTTC	CASSTSHEQYF
TRBV7-2	.	.	TRBJ2-7	TGTGCCAGCAGCTTAGGGGCAGGGGCCTACGAGCAGTACTTC	CASSLGAGAYEQYF
TRBV19	.	.	TRBJ1-5	TGTGCCAGTTCACAGGGAGGGCGTCAGCCCCAGCATTTT	CASSQGGRQPQHF